One sample yielded the 2 T cell receptor beta chains listed below, sequenced in a study of tumor and adjacent non-tumor tissue in lung cancer. This sample's RNA came from whole unsorted tissue. Three rounds of nested PCR, following a modified ARM-PCR protocol, produced the TCRbeta library. TCRdb itself ran the multiplex PCR reads through MiXCR, one entry per CDR3 protein. The data contain more than 95,000 distinct CDR3 sequences, around three fifths of them singletons. Material: lung tumor tissue. These receptors were collected from a man younger than 40 with non-small cell lung cancer.

Of note for this clonotype: A read error may be the cause here, since a much bigger clone is one base away. The chain uses TRBV4-3 and TRBJ2-7; D is undetermined. Germline CDR1 and CDR2: LGHNA and YSLEER. This CDR3 is 15 amino acids long. Trimming removed 8 bases from V and 3 bases from J, with 20 bases in between. The CDR3 loop reads CASGPARHRDYEQYF. The CDR3 region has the DNA TGCGCCAGCGGCCCAGCGAGGCACCGAGACTACGAGCAGTACTTC.

This clonotype was picked up a small number of times. A much more abundant neighbour one base away suggests this may be a read error. V usage is TRBV4-3 and J usage is TRBJ1-1; D ambiguous. The V and J ends lost 0 bases and 0 bases respectively, with 8 bases between them. Germline loops: CDR1 LGHNA, CDR2 YSLEER. CDR3 size: 15 residues. CDR3 DNA: TGCGCCAGCAGCCAAGACGGACCCCTGAACACTGAAGCTTTCTTT. It specifies CASSQDGPLNTEAFF.